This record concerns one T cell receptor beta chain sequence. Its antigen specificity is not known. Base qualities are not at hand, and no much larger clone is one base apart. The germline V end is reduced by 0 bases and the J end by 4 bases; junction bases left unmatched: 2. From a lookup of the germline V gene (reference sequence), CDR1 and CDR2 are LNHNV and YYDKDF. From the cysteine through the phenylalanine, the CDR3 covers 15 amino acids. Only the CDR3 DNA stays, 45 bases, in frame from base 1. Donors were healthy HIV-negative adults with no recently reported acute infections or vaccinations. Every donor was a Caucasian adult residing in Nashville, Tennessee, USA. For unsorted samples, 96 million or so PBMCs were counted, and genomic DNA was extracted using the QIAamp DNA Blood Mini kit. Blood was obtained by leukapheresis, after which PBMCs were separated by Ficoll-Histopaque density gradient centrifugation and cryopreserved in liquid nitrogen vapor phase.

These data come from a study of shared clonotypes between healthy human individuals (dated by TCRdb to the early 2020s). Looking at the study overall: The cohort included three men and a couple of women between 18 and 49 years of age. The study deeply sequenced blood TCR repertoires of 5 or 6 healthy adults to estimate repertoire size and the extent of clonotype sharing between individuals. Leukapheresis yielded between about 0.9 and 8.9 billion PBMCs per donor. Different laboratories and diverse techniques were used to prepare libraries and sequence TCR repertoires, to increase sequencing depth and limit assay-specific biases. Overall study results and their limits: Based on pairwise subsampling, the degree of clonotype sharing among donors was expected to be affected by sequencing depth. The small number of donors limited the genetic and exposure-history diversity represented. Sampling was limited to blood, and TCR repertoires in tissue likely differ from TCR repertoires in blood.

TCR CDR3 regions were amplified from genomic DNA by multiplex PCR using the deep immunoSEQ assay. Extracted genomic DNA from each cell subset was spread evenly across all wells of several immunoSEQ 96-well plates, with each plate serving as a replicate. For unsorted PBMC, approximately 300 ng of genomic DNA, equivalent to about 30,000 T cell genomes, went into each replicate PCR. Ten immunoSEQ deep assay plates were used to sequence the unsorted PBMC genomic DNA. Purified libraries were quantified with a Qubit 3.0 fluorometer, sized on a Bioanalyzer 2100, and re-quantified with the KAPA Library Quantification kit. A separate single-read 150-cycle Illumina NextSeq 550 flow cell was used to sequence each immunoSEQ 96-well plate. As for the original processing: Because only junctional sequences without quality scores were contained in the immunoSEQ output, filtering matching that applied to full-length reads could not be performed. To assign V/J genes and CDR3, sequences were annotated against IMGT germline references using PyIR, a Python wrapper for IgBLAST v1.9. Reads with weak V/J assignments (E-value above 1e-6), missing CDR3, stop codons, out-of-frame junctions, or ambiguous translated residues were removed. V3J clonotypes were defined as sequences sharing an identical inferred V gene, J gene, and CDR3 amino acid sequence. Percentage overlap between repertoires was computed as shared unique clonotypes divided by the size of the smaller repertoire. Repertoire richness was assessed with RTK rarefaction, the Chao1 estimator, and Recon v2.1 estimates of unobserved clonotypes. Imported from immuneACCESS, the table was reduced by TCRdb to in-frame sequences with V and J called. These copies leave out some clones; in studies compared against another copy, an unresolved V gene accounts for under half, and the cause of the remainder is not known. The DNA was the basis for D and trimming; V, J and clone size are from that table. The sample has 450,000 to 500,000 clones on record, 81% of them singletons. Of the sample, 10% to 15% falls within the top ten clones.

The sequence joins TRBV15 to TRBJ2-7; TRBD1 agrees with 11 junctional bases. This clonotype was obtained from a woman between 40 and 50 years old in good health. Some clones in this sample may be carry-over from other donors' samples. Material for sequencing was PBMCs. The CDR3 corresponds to CATSREGTGGYEQYF. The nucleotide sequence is TGTGCCACCAGCAGAGAAGGGACAGGGGGATACGAGCAGTACTTC. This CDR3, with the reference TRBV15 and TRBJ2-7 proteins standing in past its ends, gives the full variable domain DAMVIQNPRYQVTQFGKPVTLSCSQTLNHNVMYWYQQKSSQAPKLLFHYYDKDFNNEADTPDNFQSRRPNTSFCFLDIRSPGLGDTAMYLCATSREGTGGYEQYFGPGTRLTVT.